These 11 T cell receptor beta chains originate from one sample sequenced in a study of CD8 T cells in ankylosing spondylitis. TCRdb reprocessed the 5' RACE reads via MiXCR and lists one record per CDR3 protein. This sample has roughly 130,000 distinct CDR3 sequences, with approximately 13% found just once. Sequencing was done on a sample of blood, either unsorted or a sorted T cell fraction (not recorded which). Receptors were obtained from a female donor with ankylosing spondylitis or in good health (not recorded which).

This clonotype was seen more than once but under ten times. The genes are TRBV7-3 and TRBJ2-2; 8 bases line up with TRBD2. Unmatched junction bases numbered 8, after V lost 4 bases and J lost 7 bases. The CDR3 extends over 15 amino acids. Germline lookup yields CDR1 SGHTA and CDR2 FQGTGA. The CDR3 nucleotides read TGTGCCAGCAGCTACCGGGGGGGCCAAAGCGGGGAGCTGTTTTTT. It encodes CASSYRGGQSGELFF.

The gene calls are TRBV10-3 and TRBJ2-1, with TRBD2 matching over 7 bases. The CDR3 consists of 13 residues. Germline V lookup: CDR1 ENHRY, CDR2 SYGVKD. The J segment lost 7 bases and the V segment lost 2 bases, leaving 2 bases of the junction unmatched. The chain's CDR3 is CAISEGRENEQFF. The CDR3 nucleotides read TGTGCCATCAGTGAGGGGAGGGAAAATGAGCAGTTCTTC.

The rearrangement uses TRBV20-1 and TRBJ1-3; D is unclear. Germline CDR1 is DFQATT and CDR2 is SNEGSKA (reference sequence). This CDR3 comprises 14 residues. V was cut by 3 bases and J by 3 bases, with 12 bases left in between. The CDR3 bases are TGCAGTGCTAGGAGCGGGAACGGTGGAAACACCATATATTTT. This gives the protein CSARSGNGGNTIYF.

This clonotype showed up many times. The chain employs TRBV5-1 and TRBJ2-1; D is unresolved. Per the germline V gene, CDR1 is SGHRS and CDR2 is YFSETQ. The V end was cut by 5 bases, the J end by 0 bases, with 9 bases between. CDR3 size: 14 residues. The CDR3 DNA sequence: TGCGCCAGCAGTCCACTGGTCTCCTACAATGAGCAGTTCTTC. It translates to CASSPLVSYNEQFF.

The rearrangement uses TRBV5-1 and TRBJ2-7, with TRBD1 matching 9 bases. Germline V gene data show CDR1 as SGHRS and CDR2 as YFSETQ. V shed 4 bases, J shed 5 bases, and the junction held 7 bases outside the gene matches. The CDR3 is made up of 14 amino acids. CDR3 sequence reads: CASSVGDRVHEQYF. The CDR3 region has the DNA TGCGCCAGCAGCGTGGGGGACAGGGTCCACGAGCAGTACTTC.

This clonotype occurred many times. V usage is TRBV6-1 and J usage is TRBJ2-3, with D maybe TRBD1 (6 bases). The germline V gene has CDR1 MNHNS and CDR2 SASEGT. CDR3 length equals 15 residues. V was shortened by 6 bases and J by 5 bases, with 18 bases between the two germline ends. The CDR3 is CASSPTGLGKDTQYF. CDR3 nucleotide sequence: TGTGCCAGCAGCCCCACAGGGCTGGGGAAAGATACGCAGTATTTT.

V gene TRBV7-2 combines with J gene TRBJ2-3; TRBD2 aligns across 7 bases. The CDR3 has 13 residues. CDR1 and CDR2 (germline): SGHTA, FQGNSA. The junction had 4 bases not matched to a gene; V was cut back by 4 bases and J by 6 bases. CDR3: CASSSRSGDTQYF. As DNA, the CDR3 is TGTGCCAGCAGCTCCCGTAGCGGGGATACGCAGTATTTT. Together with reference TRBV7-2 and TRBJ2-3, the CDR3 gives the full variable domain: GAGVSQSPSNKVTEKGKDVELRCDPISGHTALYWYRQSLGQGLEFLIYFQGNSAPDKSGLPSDRFSAERTGGSVSTLTIQRTQQEDSAVYLCASSSRSGDTQYFGPGTRLTVL.

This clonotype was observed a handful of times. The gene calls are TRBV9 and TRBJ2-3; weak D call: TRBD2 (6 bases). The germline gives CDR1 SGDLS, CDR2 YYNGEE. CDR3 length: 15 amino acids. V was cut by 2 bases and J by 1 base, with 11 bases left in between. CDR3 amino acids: CASSVRDSRTDTQYF. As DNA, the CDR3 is TGTGCCAGCAGCGTCCGGGACTCCCGCACAGATACGCAGTATTTT.

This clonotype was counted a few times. The CDR3 region has the DNA TGTGCCAGCAGGACCTCCGGTTTGGCTTTCTTT. Translating it yields CASRTSGLAFF. The V gene is TRBV25-1, the J gene TRBJ1-1, with D hard to call. The CDR3 runs 11 residues. Per germline, CDR1 MGHDK and CDR2 SYGVNS. Trimming took 6 bases from V and 11 from J, leaving 13 bases between them.

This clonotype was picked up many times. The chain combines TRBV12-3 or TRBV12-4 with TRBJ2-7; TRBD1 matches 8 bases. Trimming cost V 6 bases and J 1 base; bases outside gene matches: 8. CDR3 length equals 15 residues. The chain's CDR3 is CASRVDRGSSYEQYF. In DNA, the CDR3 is TGTGCCAGCAGAGTAGACAGGGGCTCTTCCTACGAGCAGTACTTC.

Here the CDR3 DNA reads TGTGCCAGCAGGAGGGGGATAACTAGCACAGATACGCAGTATTTT. It encodes CASRRGITSTDTQYF. This chain connects TRBV27 to TRBJ2-3; a possible D gene is TRBD1 (6 bases). This CDR3 has 15 amino acids. In germline, CDR1 is MNHEY, CDR2 SMNVEV (reference sequence). The V gene lost 6 bases and the J gene lost 0 bases, with 13 bases spanning the gap.